Below are 32 T cell receptor beta chains sequenced from a single sample in a study of cytomegalovirus exposure and HLA in healthy donors. It was with 60 Vbeta and 13 Jbeta primers that the PCR ran. TCRdb's table, derived via immunoSEQ multiplex PCR, lists solely in-frame clones and lacks some. The table lists around 130,000 clones, roughly 80% of them singletons. The material sequenced was PBMCs. Every receptor here comes from a boy younger than 18 in good health and CMV-seronegative.

This chain connects TRBV6-6 to TRBJ1-5; weak D call: TRBD1 (6 bases). This CDR3 is 15 amino acids long. Per germline, CDR1 MNHNY and CDR2 SVGAGI (reference sequence). V lost 0 bases to trimming and J lost 7 bases, with 13 bases between them. CDR3 DNA sequence: TGTGCCAGCAGTTACTCGTTGGGGGCCCGGCAGCCCCAGCATTTT. Amino acids: CASSYSLGARQPQHF.

V is TRBV30 and J is TRBJ2-5; TRBD2 agrees at 9 bases. CDR1 and CDR2 (germline): GTSNPN, SVGIG (reference sequence). The CDR3 length is 18 residues. The V segment lost 3 bases and the J segment 1 base; nucleotides outside the gene matches: 15. As DNA, the CDR3 is TGTGCCTGGAGCGCCGGAATAGCGGGAGCCAGGGGCCAAGAGACCCAGTACTTC. Translation: CAWSAGIAGARGQETQYF.

The sample holds a few counts of this clone. The rearrangement joins TRBV30 to TRBJ1-1; 12 bases fit TRBD1. After removal of 2 bases from V and 8 bases from J, the junction contained 9 bases not matched to a gene. The CDR3 has 15 amino acids. The germline gives CDR1 GTSNPN, CDR2 SVGIG (reference sequence). CDR3: CAWSLPGTGGREAFF. Here the CDR3 DNA reads TGTGCCTGGAGTCTTCCTGGGACAGGGGGCAGGGAAGCTTTCTTT.

The V and J genes are TRBV7-9 and TRBJ1-5, with 12 bases fitting TRBD1. Germline loops: CDR1 SEHNR, CDR2 FQNEAQ (reference sequence). After removal of 1 base from V and 7 bases from J, the junction contained 11 bases not matched to a gene. This CDR3 has 18 residues. This chain's CDR3 is CASSLGLPGQGARQPQHF. Written as DNA, the CDR3 is TGTGCCAGCAGCTTAGGTTTACCGGGACAGGGGGCTAGGCAGCCCCAGCATTTT.

The chain links TRBV5-1 to TRBJ2-1; D is ambiguous. This CDR3 has 14 amino acids. CDR1 and CDR2 from the germline V gene are SGHRS and YFSETQ. The germline V and J ends were trimmed by 5 bases and 3 bases, with 12 bases remaining between them. Here the CDR3 reads CASSLSPGYNEQFF. The CDR3 coding sequence is TGCGCCAGCAGTTTGAGTCCCGGCTACAATGAGCAGTTCTTC.

The chain recombines TRBV5-8 with TRBJ2-7; the match to TRBD1 covers 8 bases. CDR3 length equals 14 residues. CDR1 and CDR2 (germline): SGHTS, YDEGEE. V trimming: 0 bases; J trimming: 2 bases; junction bases outside the gene matches: 1. The CDR3 sequence is CASSLGDRTYEQYF. CDR3 nucleotides: TGTGCCAGCAGCTTGGGGGACAGGACCTACGAGCAGTACTTC.

The chain is built from TRBV25-1 and TRBJ2-4; 8 nucleotides line up with TRBD1. The CDR3 contains 12 residues. Germline values: CDR1 MGHDK, CDR2 SYGVNS. The J segment lost 11 bases and the V segment lost 4 bases, leaving 4 bases of the junction unmatched. In DNA form, the CDR3 reads TGTGCCAGCAGTGGAGGACAGGGTGTTCAGTACTTC. The encoded protein is CASSGGQGVQYF.

This chain links TRBV2 with TRBJ2-7; weak D call: TRBD2 (5 bases). The CDR3 runs 15 residues. Germline lookup yields CDR1 SNHLY and CDR2 FYNNEI. V was clipped by 1 base and J by 5 bases, with 15 bases between them. CDR3 sequence (DNA): TGTGCCAGCAGTGAAGTAAGCCTAGCAGTCAACGAGCAGTACTTC. It specifies CASSEVSLAVNEQYF.

V usage is TRBV27 and J usage is TRBJ1-4, with 7 bases fitting TRBD1. Germline-derived CDR1 and CDR2 are MNHEY and SMNVEV (reference sequence). J lost 7 bases, V lost 6 bases, and 8 bases had no gene match. The CDR3 runs 14 residues. The CDR3 protein is CASSRGQLGEKLFF. Written as DNA, the CDR3 is TGTGCCAGCAGCCGGGGACAGCTCGGTGAAAAACTGTTTTTT.

The gene calls are TRBV19 and TRBJ2-7; weak D call: TRBD1 (6 bases). CDR3 size: 12 residues. The ends were cut back, 8 bases at V and 7 bases at J, with 15 bases in the middle. Germline V gene lookup returns CDR1 LNHDA and CDR2 SQIVND (reference sequence). The CDR3 region is CASPKGVREQYF. The DNA of the CDR3 is TGTGCCAGTCCCAAGGGGGTACGGGAGCAGTACTTC. The whole variable domain, filled in from reference TRBV19 and TRBJ2-7, reads DGGITQSPKYLFRKEGQNVTLSCEQNLNHDAMYWYRQDPGQGLRLIYYSQIVNDFQKGDIAEGYSVSREKKESFPLTVTSAQKNPTAFYLCASPKGVREQYFGPGTRLTVT.

The chain employs TRBV29-1 and TRBJ2-7; D is possibly TRBD1 (5 bases). CDR1 and CDR2 (germline): SQVTM, ANQGSEA. The CDR3 covers 12 residues. V was clipped by 6 bases and J by 4 bases, with 13 bases between them. This chain's CDR3 is CSVGQELYEQYF. The DNA of the CDR3 is TGCAGCGTGGGGCAGGAGCTTTACGAGCAGTACTTC.

The chain employs TRBV7-9 and TRBJ1-4; 8 bases are shared with TRBD1. Trimming at V came to 5 bases and at J to 4 bases, leaving 9 bases not matched to a gene. CDR1 is SEHNR and CDR2 is FQNEAQ in the germline V gene (reference sequence). The CDR3 spans 16 residues. The CDR3 loop reads CASSLRRGQGNEKLFF. CDR3 DNA sequence: TGTGCCAGCAGCCTCCGCAGGGGGCAGGGTAATGAAAAACTGTTTTTT.

The gene calls are TRBV29-1 and TRBJ1-2, with D hard to call. The CDR3 sequence is 15 residues long. V was clipped by 0 bases and J by 0 bases, with 11 bases between them. The germline gives CDR1 SQVTM, CDR2 ANQGSEA. The CDR3 spells CSVEDYQTSNYGYTF. The CDR3 DNA reads TGCAGCGTTGAAGATTACCAGACTTCTAACTATGGCTACACCTTC. The complete variable domain, with remaining parts taken from reference TRBV29-1 and TRBJ1-2, reads SAVISQKPSRDICQRGTSLTIQCQVDSQVTMMFWYRQQPGQSLTLIATANQGSEATYESGFVIDKFPISRPNLTFSTLTVSNMSPEDSSIYLCSVEDYQTSNYGYTFGSGTRLTVV.

The chain joins TRBV10-3 to TRBJ2-1, with a tentative D call TRBD1 (5 bases). With 7 bases removed from V and 4 bases from J, the gap between germline ends came to 14 bases. Germline lookup yields CDR1 ENHRY and CDR2 SYGVKD. This CDR3 comprises 14 residues. The CDR3 DNA reads TGTGCCATCAAAGGGGCGGAACCGTACAATGAGCAGTTCTTC. This gives the protein CAIKGAEPYNEQFF.

CDR3 region: CASSVDGGSYEQYF. DNA for the CDR3: TGTGCCAGCAGCGTAGATGGCGGCTCCTACGAGCAGTACTTC. The chain has TRBV9 and TRBJ2-7; D not resolved. Deletions cut 0 bases from V and 0 bases from J, with 7 bases between. CDR3 length equals 14 residues. Germline CDR1 SGDLS, CDR2 YYNGEE.

The chain employs TRBV13 and TRBJ2-7, with TRBD2 as a possible D gene (5 bases). The V gene's germline CDR1 is PRHDT and CDR2 FYEKMQ (reference sequence). There are 14 residues in the CDR3. With 5 bases removed from V and 2 bases from J, the gap between germline ends came to 13 bases. The CDR3 sequence is CASSNSQEAYEQYF. DNA of the CDR3: TGTGCCAGCAGCAATTCCCAGGAGGCCTACGAGCAGTACTTC.

The chain combines TRBV29-1 with TRBJ2-7, with 8 bases lining up with TRBD1. The CDR3 runs to 13 residues. The ends lost 6 bases at V and 7 bases at J; junction bases unmatched: 11. Germline assignment: CDR1 SQVTM and CDR2 ANQGSEA. The CDR3 DNA follows: TGCAGCGTGGCCGGACAGGGACCCTTGGAGCAGTACTTC. The encoded protein is CSVAGQGPLEQYF.

The chain combines TRBV7-8 with TRBJ2-2, with TRBD1 as a possible D gene (5 bases). Germline CDR1 is SGHVS and CDR2 is FQNEAQ. The CDR3 totals 16 residues. V was clipped by 5 bases and J by 7 bases, with 20 bases between them. CDR3 protein: CASSRFTGRVDGELFF. CDR3 in DNA: TGTGCCAGCAGCCGATTCACAGGCAGGGTAGACGGGGAGCTGTTTTTT.

V is TRBV6-1 and J is TRBJ2-3, with D possibly matching TRBD1 (6 bases). V shed 7 bases and J shed 6 bases, with 11 bases lying between them. The CDR3 runs to 12 residues. Germline values: CDR1 MNHNS, CDR2 SASEGT. CDR3 coding DNA: TGTGCCAGCATTATGAGGGGGGATACGCAGTATTTT. Residues: CASIMRGDTQYF.

A single count supports this clone. The germline gene is not matched at one end of the junction; a read error may be the cause. J is TRBJ1-2 and V is TRBV13, with TRBD1 matching over 9 bases. Germline V gives CDR1 PRHDT, CDR2 FYEKMQ (reference sequence). The CDR3 runs to 16 residues. The CDR3: CASSLGQGLDGYGYTF. The CDR3 coding sequence is TGTGCCAGCAGCCTAGGACAGGGGTTGGATGGGTATGGCTACACCTTC.

The genes are TRBV5-6 and TRBJ2-1; D gene uncertain. The V and J ends lost 0 bases and 5 bases respectively, with 9 bases between them. Per germline, CDR1 SGHDT and CDR2 YYEEEE. CDR3 size: 14 residues. The CDR3 reads CASSLAAGNNEQFF. As DNA, the CDR3 is TGTGCCAGCAGCTTGGCTGCAGGTAACAATGAGCAGTTCTTC. The full variable domain, its missing parts supplied by reference TRBV5-6 and TRBJ2-1, is DAGVTQSPTHLIKTRGQQVTLRCSPKSGHDTVSWYQQALGQGPQFIFQYYEEEERQRGNFPDRFSGHQFPNYSSELNVNALLLGDSALYLCASSLAAGNNEQFFGPGTRLTVL.

J is TRBJ1-4 and V is TRBV30; maybe TRBD1 (5 bases). This CDR3 contains 15 residues. With 5 bases removed from V and 8 bases from J, the gap between germline ends came to 21 bases. The V gene's germline CDR1 is GTSNPN and CDR2 SVGIG (reference sequence). CDR3 bases: TGTGCCTGGTCGACCCCGAAAGGGAAGGGGGAAAAACTGTTTTTT. This encodes CAWSTPKGKGEKLFF. The full variable domain, completed using reference TRBV30 and TRBJ1-4, is SQTIHQWPATLVQPVGSPLSLECTVEGTSNPNLYWYRQAAGRGLQLLFYSVGIGQISSEVPQNLSASRPQDRQFILSSKKLLLSDSGFYLCAWSTPKGKGEKLFFGSGTQLSVL.

The table lists this clone with a count of one. The chain uses TRBV5-1 and TRBJ2-5, with 10 bases lining up with TRBD2. V was clipped by 3 bases and J by 1 base; unmatched bases: 6. This CDR3 comprises 16 residues. In germline, CDR1 is SGHRS, CDR2 YFSETQ. CDR3 sequence: CASSWGASGSQETQYF. Here the CDR3 DNA reads TGCGCCAGCAGCTGGGGGGCTAGCGGGAGCCAAGAGACCCAGTACTTC.

This clone occurred a few times. The V call is TRBV30, the J call TRBJ2-1; 12 nucleotides agree with TRBD1. V was pared by 3 bases and J by 15 bases, with 12 bases of the junction left unmatched. The CDR3 consists of 14 residues. The V gene's germline CDR1 is GTSNPN and CDR2 SVGIG (reference sequence). The CDR3 DNA follows: TGTGCCTGGAGCACCCGGGACAGGGGGCTTGGAGGGTTCTTC. Translated, it gives CAWSTRDRGLGGFF.

The rearrangement uses TRBV6-5 and TRBJ2-7, with a tentative D call TRBD1 (6 bases). The germline gives CDR1 MNHEY, CDR2 SVGAGI. Trimming removed 8 bases at V and 1 base at J, with 15 bases between. This CDR3 contains 14 residues. The CDR3 coding sequence is TGTGCCAGCGAGTCGACAGGCGAATCCTACGAGCAGTACTTC. Amino acids: CASESTGESYEQYF.

This chain connects TRBV7-6 to TRBJ2-3; tentative D call: TRBD2 (6 bases). The CDR3 extends over 13 amino acids. Trimming shortened V by 7 bases and J by 6 bases, and 14 bases separated the two germline ends. Per germline, CDR1 SGHVS and CDR2 FNYEAQ. The CDR3 here is CASNAGPADTQYF. CDR3 coding DNA: TGTGCCAGCAATGCGGGGCCCGCGGATACGCAGTATTTT.

This sequence joins TRBV5-6 and TRBJ2-2; TRBD2 aligns across 8 bases. V dropped 4 bases and J dropped 7; count of bases not matched to a gene: 6. The V gene's germline CDR1 is SGHDT and CDR2 YYEEEE. This CDR3 region has 14 residues. The CDR3 region has the DNA TGTGCCAGCAGCATAGCGGGGAGCAGCGGGGAGCTGTTTTTT. Protein product: CASSIAGSSGELFF. Full variable domain (missing parts from reference TRBV5-6 and TRBJ2-2): DAGVTQSPTHLIKTRGQQVTLRCSPKSGHDTVSWYQQALGQGPQFIFQYYEEEERQRGNFPDRFSGHQFPNYSSELNVNALLLGDSALYLCASSIAGSSGELFFGEGSRLTVL.

This clone was seen a few times. The chain couples TRBV4-1 to TRBJ1-1; 8 positions agree with TRBD1. CDR3 length: 14 residues. Germline CDR1 and CDR2: MGHRA and YSYEKL. J was trimmed by 6 bases and V by 3 bases; bases with no gene match: 6. CDR3 nucleotide sequence: TGCGCCAGCAGCCAGATTTTACAGGGGGCTGAAGCTTTCTTT. Its translation is CASSQILQGAEAFF.

A few counts support this clone. The chain combines TRBV19 with TRBJ1-2, with D possibly matching TRBD1 (5 bases). Germline CDR1 is LNHDA and CDR2 is SQIVND (reference sequence). The V and J ends lost 2 bases and 3 bases respectively, with 7 bases between them. This CDR3 has 13 amino acids. The DNA for the CDR3 is TGTGCCAGTAGTATACAGACAGACTATGGCTACACCTTC. Amino acid sequence: CASSIQTDYGYTF.

This rearrangement joins TRBV5-6 to TRBJ1-1; TRBD1 aligns across 9 bases. The J segment lost 4 bases and the V segment lost 4 bases, leaving 5 bases of the junction unmatched. Germline CDR1 is SGHDT and CDR2 is YYEEEE. CDR3 size: 14 residues. The CDR3 DNA sequence: TGTGCCAGCAGCCGGGGGACAGGGTCCACTGAAGCTTTCTTT. It specifies CASSRGTGSTEAFF.

The J gene is TRBJ2-5, the V gene TRBV2, with 9 nucleotides matching TRBD1. V lost 6 bases, J lost 5 bases, and 10 bases stayed unmatched. CDR1 and CDR2 (germline): SNHLY, FYNNEI. This CDR3 spans 15 amino acids. CDR3 sequence: CASRKLDRGGETQYF. DNA of the CDR3: TGTGCCAGCAGGAAGCTGGACAGGGGCGGGGAGACCCAGTACTTC.

V and J are TRBV27 and TRBJ2-1; D is unclear. The CDR3 is 15 residues long. V was clipped by 5 bases and J by 0 bases, with 11 bases between them. Germline assignment: CDR1 MNHEY and CDR2 SMNVEV (reference sequence). The CDR3 loop reads CASSRALSSYNEQFF. The CDR3 bases are TGTGCCAGCAGTCGAGCGTTAAGCTCCTACAATGAGCAGTTCTTC.